These 7 T cell receptor beta chains came from one sample sequenced in a study of vaccination effects on CD4 cells after COVID-19. Sequencing was preceded by expansion of antigen-specific CD4+ T cells with viral peptide pools in the ViraFEST assay. When nine to ten days of culture had elapsed, CD4+ T cells were isolated. Confirmation by PCR established that the person had SARS-CoV-2 infection between March and December 2020. The antigens of these receptors remain unknown. Assay used: immunoSEQ multiplex PCR; TCRdb lists only in-frame clones, some missing. This sample has 20,000 to 30,000 clones; approximately 80% occur once, and the top ten carry 15% to 20%. Material: CD4+ T cells from PBMCs cultured with HCoV-NL63 spike peptides, obtained before COVID-19 vaccination. Receptors originate from a human donor who had a prior SARS-CoV-2 infection.

The genes are TRBV6-5 and TRBJ2-1; D is unresolved. Trimming left V 4 bases short and J 7 bases short, with 14 bases between. This CDR3 has 14 amino acids. Germline V gives CDR1 MNHEY, CDR2 SVGAGI. CDR3 sequence reads: CASSFDGRQNEQFF. Here the CDR3 DNA reads TGTGCCAGCAGTTTCGACGGACGTCAGAATGAGCAGTTCTTC.

The chain is built from TRBV7-2 and TRBJ2-1; TRBD2 agrees at 8 bases. Germline-derived CDR1 and CDR2 are SGHTA and FQGNSA. This CDR3 is 16 amino acids long. Trimming cost V 7 bases and J 4 bases; bases outside gene matches: 12. This CDR3 is CASNTGAGVRYNEQFF. The CDR3 DNA sequence: TGTGCCAGCAACACCGGAGCGGGAGTGAGGTACAATGAGCAGTTCTTC.

The V gene is TRBV24-1, the J gene TRBJ2-3, with 12 bases aligning to TRBD2. This CDR3 region has 18 residues. Germline V CDR1 and CDR2: KGHDR, SFDVKD. Trimming cost V 3 bases and J 6 bases; bases outside gene matches: 12. CDR3: CATSDGWASGRAHDTQYF. The CDR3 nucleotides are TGTGCCACCAGTGATGGATGGGCTAGCGGGAGGGCACATGATACGCAGTATTTT.

This chain uses TRBV5-4 with TRBJ2-5, with D tentatively TRBD2 (6 bases). The CDR3 has 17 amino acids. Germline loops: CDR1 SGHNT, CDR2 YYREEE (reference sequence). Trimming took off 0 bases at V and 4 bases at J, with 19 bases between the two ends. The CDR3 nucleotides read TGTGCCAGCAGCTTGGCTTTGGCTAGCCGGGGGACAGAGACCCAGTACTTC. Protein sequence: CASSLALASRGTETQYF.

This clone appeared a single time. This chain uses TRBV19 with TRBJ2-3; 9 bases map to TRBD2. CDR3 length: 14 residues. V was pared by 6 bases and J by 6 bases, with 7 bases of the junction left unmatched. Germline V CDR1 and CDR2: LNHDA, SQIVND (reference sequence). The CDR3 DNA reads as TGTGCCAGTAGGGTAGCGGGAGTTCGGGATACGCAGTATTTT. Protein: CASRVAGVRDTQYF.

This chain connects TRBV7-2 to TRBJ1-6; TRBD1 matches 9 bases. The CDR3 spans 14 residues. CDR1 is SGHTA and CDR2 is FQGNSA in the germline V gene. V gave up 7 bases and J gave up 13 bases; unmatched junction bases: 11. This CDR3 reads CASNRGQGFVPLHF. The CDR3 DNA reads as TGTGCCAGCAACCGGGGACAGGGATTTGTTCCCCTCCACTTT.

The chain has TRBV5-1 and TRBJ2-5; D might be TRBD1 or TRBD2, each matching 5 bases. Trimming shortened V by 4 bases and J by 2 bases, and 9 bases separated the two germline ends. CDR1 and CDR2 (germline): SGHRS, YFSETQ. The CDR3 runs to 13 residues. The CDR3 region is CASSGGPQETQYF. CDR3 nucleotide sequence: TGCGCCAGCAGCGGGGGACCTCAAGAGACCCAGTACTTC.